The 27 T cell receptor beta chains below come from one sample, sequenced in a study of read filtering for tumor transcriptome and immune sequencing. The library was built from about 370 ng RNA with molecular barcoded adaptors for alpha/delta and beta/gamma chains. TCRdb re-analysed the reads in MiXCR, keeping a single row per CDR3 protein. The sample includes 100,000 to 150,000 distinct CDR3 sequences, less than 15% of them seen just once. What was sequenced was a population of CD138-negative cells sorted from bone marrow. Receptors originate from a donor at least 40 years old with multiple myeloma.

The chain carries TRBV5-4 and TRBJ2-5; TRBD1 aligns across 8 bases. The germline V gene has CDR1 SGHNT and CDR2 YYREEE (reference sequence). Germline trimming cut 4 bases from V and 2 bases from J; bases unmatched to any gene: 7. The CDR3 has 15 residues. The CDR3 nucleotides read TGTGCCAGCAGCGGCCTTGGACAGGGACAAGAGACCCAGTACTTC. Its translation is CASSGLGQGQETQYF.

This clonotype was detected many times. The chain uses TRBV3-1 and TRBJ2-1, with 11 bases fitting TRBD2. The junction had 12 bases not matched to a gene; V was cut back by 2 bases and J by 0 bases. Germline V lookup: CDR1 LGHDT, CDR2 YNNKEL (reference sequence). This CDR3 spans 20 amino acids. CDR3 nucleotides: TGTGCCAGCAGCCAACGAAATAGCGGGACTAGCGGAAGCTCCTACAATGAGCAGTTCTTC. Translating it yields CASSQRNSGTSGSSYNEQFF.

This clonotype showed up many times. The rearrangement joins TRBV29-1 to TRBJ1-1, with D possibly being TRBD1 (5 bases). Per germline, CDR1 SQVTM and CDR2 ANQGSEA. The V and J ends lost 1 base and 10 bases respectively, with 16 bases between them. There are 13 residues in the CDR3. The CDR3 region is CSVEGGDGVGAFF. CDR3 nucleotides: TGCAGCGTTGAAGGCGGGGACGGTGTGGGAGCTTTCTTT. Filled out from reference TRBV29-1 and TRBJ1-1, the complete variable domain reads SAVISQKPSRDICQRGTSLTIQCQVDSQVTMMFWYRQQPGQSLTLIATANQGSEATYESGFVIDKFPISRPNLTFSTLTVSNMSPEDSSIYLCSVEGGDGVGAFFGQGTRLTVV.

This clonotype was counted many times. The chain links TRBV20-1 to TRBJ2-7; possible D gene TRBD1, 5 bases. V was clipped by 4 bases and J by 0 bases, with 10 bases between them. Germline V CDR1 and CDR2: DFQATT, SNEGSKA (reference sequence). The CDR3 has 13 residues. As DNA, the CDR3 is TGCAGTGCTACCCAGGACAACTCCTACGAGCAGTACTTC. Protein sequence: CSATQDNSYEQYF.

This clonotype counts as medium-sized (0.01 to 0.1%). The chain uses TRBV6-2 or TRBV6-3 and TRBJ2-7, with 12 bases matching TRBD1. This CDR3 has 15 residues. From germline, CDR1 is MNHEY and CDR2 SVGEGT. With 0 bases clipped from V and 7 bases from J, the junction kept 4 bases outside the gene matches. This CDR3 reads CASSYSGTGGQEQYF. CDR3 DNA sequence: TGTGCCAGCAGTTACTCCGGGACAGGGGGCCAAGAGCAGTACTTC.

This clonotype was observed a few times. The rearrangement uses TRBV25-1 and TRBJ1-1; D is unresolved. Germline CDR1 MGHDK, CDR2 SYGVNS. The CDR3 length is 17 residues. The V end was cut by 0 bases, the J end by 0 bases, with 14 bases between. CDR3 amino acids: CASSEYGGVTVNTEAFF. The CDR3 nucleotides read TGTGCCAGCAGTGAATATGGTGGCGTCACCGTGAACACTGAAGCTTTCTTT. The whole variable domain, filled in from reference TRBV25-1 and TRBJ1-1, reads EADIYQTPRYLVIGTGKKITLECSQTMGHDKMYWYQQDPGMELHLIHYSYGVNSTEKGDLSSESTVSRIRTEHFPLTLESARPSHTSQYLCASSEYGGVTVNTEAFFGQGTRLTVV.

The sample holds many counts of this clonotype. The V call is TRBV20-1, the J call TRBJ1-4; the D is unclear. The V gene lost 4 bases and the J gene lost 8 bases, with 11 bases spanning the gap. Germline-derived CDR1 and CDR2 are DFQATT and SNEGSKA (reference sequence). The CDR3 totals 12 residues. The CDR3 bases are TGCAGTGCTACTCAGGACTCGGAAAAACTGTTTTTT. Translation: CSATQDSEKLFF.

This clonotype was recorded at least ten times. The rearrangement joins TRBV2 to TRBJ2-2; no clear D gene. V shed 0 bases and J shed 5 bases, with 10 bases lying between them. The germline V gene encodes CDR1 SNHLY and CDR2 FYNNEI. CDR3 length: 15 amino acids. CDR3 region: CASSEAWRRTGELFF. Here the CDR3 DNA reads TGTGCCAGCAGTGAAGCATGGCGAAGGACCGGGGAGCTGTTTTTT.

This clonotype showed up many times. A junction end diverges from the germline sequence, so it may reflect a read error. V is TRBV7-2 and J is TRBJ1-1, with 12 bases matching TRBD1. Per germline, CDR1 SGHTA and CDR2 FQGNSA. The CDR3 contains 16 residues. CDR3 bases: TGTGCCAGCAGCTCGGGACAGGGGGCCTGGAACACCGAAGCTTTCTTT. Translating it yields CASSSGQGAWNTEAFF.

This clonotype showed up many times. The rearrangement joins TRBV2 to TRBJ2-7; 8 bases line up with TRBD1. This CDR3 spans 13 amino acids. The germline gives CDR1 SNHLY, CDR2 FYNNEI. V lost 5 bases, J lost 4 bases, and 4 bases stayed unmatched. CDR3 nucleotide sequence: TGTGCCAGCAGTTCCCGGACAGGGTACGAGCAGTACTTC. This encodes CASSSRTGYEQYF.

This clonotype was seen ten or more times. CDR3 residues: CASSPDRNYGYTF. The CDR3 nucleotides read TGTGCCAGCAGTCCCGACAGGAACTATGGCTACACCTTC. This chain connects TRBV12-3 or TRBV12-4 to TRBJ1-2; D perhaps matches TRBD1 (6 bases). V dropped 5 bases and J dropped 2 bases, with 9 bases sitting between them. The CDR3 totals 13 residues.

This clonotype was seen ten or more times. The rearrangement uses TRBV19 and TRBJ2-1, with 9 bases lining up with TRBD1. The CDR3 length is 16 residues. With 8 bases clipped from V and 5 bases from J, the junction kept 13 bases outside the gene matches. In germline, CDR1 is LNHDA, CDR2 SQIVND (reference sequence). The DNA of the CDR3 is TGTGCCAGTGCGGGTTTTCACAGGGGGCGAGACAATGAGCAGTTCTTC. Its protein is CASAGFHRGRDNEQFF.

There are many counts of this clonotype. The CDR3, as DNA: TGCGCCAGCAGTCACGGTGGGGCTAGCGGGAACAATGAGCAGTTCTTC. This sequence encodes CASSHGGASGNNEQFF. The genes are TRBV10-1 and TRBJ2-1, with 9 bases matching TRBD2. CDR1 and CDR2 from the germline V gene are WNHNN and SYGVQD (reference sequence). The J segment lost 5 bases and the V segment lost 5 bases, leaving 10 bases of the junction unmatched. The CDR3 length is 16 residues.

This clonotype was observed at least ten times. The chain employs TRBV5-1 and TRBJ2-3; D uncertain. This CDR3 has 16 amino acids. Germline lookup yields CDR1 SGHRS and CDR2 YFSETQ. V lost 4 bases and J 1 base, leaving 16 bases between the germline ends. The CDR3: CASSTTTALGTDTQYF. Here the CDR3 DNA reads TGCGCCAGCAGCACAACCACAGCGTTGGGCACAGATACGCAGTATTTT.

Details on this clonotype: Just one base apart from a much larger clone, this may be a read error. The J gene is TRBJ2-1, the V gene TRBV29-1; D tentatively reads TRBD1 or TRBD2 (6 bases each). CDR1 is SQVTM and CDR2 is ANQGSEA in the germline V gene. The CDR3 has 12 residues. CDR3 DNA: TGCAGCGTCGAACGGGGGCAAAATGGGCAGTTCTTC. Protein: CSVERGQNGQFF.

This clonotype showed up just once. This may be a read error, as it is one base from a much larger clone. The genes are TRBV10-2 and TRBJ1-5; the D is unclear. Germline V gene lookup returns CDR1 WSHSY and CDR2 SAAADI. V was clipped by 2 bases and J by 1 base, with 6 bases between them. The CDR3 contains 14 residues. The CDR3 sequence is CASSEGDSNQPQHF. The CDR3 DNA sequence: TGCGCCAGCAGTGAGGGCGACAGCAATCAGCCCCAGCATTTT.

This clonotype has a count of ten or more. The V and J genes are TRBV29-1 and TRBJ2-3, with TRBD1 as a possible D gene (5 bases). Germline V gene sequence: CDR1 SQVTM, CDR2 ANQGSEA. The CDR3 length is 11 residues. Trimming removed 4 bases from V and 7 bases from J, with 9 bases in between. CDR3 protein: CSVGQTYTQYF. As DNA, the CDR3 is TGCAGCGTTGGACAGACCTATACGCAGTATTTT.

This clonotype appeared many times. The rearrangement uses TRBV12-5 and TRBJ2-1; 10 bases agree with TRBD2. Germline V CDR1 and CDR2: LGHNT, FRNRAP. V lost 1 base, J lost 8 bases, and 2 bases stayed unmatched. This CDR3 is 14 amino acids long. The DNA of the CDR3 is TGTGCTAGTGGTTTGGAAGCGGGAGGGCATGAGCAGTTCTTC. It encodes CASGLEAGGHEQFF.

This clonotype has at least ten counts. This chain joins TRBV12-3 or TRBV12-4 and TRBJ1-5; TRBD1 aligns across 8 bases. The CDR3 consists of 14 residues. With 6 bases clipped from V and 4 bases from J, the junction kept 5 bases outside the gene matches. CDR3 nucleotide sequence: TGTGCCAGCAGGTCCACAGGGGGAAATCAGCCCCAGCATTTT. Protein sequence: CASRSTGGNQPQHF.

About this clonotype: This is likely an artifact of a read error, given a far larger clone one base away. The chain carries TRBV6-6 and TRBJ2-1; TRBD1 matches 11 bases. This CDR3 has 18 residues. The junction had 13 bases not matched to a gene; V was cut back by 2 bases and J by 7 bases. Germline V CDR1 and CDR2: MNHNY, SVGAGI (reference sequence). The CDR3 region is CASSYRDRGTTERNEQFF. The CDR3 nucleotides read TGTGCCAGCAGTTACCGGGACAGGGGGACTACAGAGAGGAATGAGCAGTTCTTC.

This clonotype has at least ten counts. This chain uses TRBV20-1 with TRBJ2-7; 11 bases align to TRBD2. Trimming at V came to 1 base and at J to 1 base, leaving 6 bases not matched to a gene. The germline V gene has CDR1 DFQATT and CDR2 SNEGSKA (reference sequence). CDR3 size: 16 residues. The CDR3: CSARVLGTSGSYEQYF. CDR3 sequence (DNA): TGCAGTGCTAGAGTCCTTGGGACTAGCGGATCCTACGAGCAGTACTTC.

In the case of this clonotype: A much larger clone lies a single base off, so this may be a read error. The chain's CDR3 is CASSRRGFSYGQYF. CDR3 DNA sequence: TGTGCCAGCAGTAGGAGGGGTTTCTCCTACGGGCAGTACTTC. This chain uses TRBV27 with TRBJ2-7, with D possibly TRBD2 on 6 matching bases. The CDR3 length is 14 residues. Germline loops: CDR1 MNHEY, CDR2 SMNVEV (reference sequence).

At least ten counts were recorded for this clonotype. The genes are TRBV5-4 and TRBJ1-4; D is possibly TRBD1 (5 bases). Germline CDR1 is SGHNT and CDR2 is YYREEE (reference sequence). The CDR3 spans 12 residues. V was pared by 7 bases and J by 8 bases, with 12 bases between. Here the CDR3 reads CASSTAGEKLFF. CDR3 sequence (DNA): TGTGCCAGCTCGACAGCAGGGGAAAAACTGTTTTTT.

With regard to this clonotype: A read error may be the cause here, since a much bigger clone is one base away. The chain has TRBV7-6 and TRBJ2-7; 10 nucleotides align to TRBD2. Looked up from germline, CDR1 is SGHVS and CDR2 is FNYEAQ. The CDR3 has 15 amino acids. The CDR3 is CASSPSAGGSCEQYF. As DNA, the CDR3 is TGTGCCAGCAGCCCTTCAGCGGGAGGGTCCTGCGAGCAGTACTTC.

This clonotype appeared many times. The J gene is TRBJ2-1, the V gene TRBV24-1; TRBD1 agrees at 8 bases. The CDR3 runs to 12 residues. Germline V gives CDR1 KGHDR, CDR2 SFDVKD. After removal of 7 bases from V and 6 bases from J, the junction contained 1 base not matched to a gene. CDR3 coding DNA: TGTGCCACCAGAGGACAGGGCAATGAGCAGTTCTTC. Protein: CATRGQGNEQFF.

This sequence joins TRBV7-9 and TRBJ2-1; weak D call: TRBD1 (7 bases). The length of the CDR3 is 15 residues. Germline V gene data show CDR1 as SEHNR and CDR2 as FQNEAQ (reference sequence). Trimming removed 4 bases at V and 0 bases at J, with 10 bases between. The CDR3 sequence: CASSWQGGSYNEQFF. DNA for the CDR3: TGTGCCAGCAGCTGGCAGGGGGGCTCCTACAATGAGCAGTTCTTC.

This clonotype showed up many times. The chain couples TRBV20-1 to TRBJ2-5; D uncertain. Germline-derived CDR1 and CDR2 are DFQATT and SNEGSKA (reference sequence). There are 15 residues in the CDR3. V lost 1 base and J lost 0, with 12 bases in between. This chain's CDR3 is CSARGSFSYQETQYF. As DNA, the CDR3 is TGCAGTGCTAGAGGATCTTTCAGCTACCAAGAGACCCAGTACTTC.